The clone carrying this T cell receptor beta chain was detected a few times. The data are from a study of low-dose radiotherapy and immunotherapy resistance in tumors. Study details: Each patient was administered nivolumab intravenously at 240 mg, which was a flat dose, every two weeks, along with intravenous ipilimumab at 1 mg/kg every six weeks.

Indicated time point: before trial treatment. In the RACIN dose-escalation trial, donors got nivolumab plus ipilimumab with aspirin, cyclophosphamide and radiotherapy. Eligible patients had advanced solid tumors lacking tumor-infiltrating lymphocytes. TRAV- and TRBV-specific primers were used for first-strand cDNA, which covered alpha and beta chains. It was with a constant-region primer and a V-primer adapter that TCRs were amplified over around 18 PCR cycles. TCRdb recomputed calls from the reads with MiXCR, one row per CDR3 protein. The profile shows 64,000 or so distinct CDR3 sequences, 31% of them singletons. V trimming: 4 bases; J trimming: 11 bases; junction bases outside the gene matches: 26. The CDR3 contains 21 residues. Looked up from germline, CDR1 is SGHAT and CDR2 is FQNNGV.

The TCR was taken from a female donor with ovarian cancer. The chain has TRBV11-2 and TRBJ2-1, with 13 bases fitting TRBD2. The sample here was PBMCs, taken before treatment. CDR3 sequence reads: CASSSPAGLAGWSSYNEQQFF. Written as DNA, the CDR3 is TGTGCCAGCAGCTCACCCGCGGGACTAGCGGGATGGAGCTCCTACAATGAGCAGCAGTTCTTC.